A single TCR beta chain is shown here with its context. The data belong to a study of T cell changes during pregnancy in multiple sclerosis. This CDR3 is built from 15 residues. The germline gives CDR1 SGHVS, CDR2 FNYEAQ. J was trimmed by 6 bases and V by 3 bases; bases with no gene match: 7. Sequencing used immunoSEQ multiplex PCR; TCRdb keeps in-frame clones, though not all of them. This sample carries 30,000 to 40,000 clones, about 90% of them seen once, and the ten largest clones take approximately 2.8%. This sequence was found in a female donor in good health, enrolled as a control in a pregnancy study. The material was CD4+ T cells from peripheral blood mononuclear cells, obtained in the third trimester of pregnancy. The chain has TRBV7-6 and TRBJ2-7, with 11 positions matching TRBD1. The CDR3 coding sequence is TGTGCCAGCAGCTTCTCCGGGACAGGGGGACCCGAGCAGTACTTC. Its protein is CASSFSGTGGPEQYF.